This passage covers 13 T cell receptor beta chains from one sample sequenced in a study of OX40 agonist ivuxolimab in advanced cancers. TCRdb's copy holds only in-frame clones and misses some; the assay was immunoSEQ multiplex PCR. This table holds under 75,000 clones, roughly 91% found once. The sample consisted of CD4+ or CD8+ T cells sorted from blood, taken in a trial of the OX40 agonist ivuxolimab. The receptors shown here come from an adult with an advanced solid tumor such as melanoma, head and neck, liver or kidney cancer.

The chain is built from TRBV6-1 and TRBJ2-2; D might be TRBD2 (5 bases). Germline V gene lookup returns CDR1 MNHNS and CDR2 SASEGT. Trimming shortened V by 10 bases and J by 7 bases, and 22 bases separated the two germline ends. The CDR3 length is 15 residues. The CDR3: CATSSVLAGGGELFF. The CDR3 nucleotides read TGTGCCACCTCATCTGTTCTAGCTGGCGGCGGGGAGCTGTTTTTT.

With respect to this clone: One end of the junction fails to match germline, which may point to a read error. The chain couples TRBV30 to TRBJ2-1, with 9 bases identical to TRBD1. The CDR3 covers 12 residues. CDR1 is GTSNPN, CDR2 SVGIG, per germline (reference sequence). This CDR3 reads CAGDRAYNEQFF. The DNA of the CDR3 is TGCGCGGGGGACAGGGCGTACAATGAGCAGTTCTTC.

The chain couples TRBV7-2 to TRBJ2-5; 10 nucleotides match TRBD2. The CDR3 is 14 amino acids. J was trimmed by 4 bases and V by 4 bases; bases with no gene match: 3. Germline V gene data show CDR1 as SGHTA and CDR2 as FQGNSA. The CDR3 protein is CASSSSSGGETQYF. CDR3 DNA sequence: TGTGCCAGCAGCTCCTCTAGCGGGGGAGAGACCCAGTACTTC.

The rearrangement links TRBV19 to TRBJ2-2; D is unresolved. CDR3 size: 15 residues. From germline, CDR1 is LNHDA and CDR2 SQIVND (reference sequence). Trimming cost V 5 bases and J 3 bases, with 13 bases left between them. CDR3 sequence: CASSRQLTYTGELFF. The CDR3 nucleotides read TGTGCCAGTAGTCGGCAGCTCACCTACACCGGGGAGCTGTTTTTT.

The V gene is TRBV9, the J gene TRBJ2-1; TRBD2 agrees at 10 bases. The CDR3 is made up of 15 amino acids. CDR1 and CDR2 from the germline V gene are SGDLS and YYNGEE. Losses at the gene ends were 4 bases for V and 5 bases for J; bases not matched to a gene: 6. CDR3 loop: CASSPLLAGHNEQFF. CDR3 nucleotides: TGTGCCAGCAGCCCGCTACTAGCGGGGCACAATGAGCAGTTCTTC.

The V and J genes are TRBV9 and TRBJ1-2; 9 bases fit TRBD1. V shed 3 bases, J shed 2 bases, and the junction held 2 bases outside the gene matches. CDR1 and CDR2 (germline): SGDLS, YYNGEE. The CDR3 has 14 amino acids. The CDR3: CASSAGQGNYGYTF. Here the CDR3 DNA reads TGTGCCAGCAGCGCAGGACAGGGGAACTATGGCTACACCTTC.

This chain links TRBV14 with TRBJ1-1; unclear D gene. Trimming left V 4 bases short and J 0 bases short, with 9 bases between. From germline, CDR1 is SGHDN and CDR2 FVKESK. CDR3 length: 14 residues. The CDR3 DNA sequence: TGTGCCAGCAGCCTCGCGGGCATGAACACTGAAGCTTTCTTT. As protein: CASSLAGMNTEAFF.

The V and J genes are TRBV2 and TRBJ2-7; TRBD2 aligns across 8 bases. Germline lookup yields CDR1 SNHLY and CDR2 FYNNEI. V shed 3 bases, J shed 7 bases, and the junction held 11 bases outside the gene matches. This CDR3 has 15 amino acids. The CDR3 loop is CASSDPGGPSREQYF. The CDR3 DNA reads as TGTGCCAGCAGTGACCCGGGAGGGCCCTCAAGGGAGCAGTACTTC.

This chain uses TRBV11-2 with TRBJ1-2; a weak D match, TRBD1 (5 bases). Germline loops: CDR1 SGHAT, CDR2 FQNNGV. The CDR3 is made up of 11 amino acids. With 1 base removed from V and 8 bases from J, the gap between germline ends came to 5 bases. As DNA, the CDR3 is TGTGCCAGCAGCTTAGGGGGCGGCTACACCTTC. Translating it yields CASSLGGGYTF.

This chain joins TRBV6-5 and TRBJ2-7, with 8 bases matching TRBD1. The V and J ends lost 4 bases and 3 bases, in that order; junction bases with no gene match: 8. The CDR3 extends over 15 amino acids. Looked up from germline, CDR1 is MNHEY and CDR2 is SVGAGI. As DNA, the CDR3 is TGTGCCAGCAGTTCGCCGGGACAGGCCCGCTACGAGCAGTACTTC. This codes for CASSSPGQARYEQYF.

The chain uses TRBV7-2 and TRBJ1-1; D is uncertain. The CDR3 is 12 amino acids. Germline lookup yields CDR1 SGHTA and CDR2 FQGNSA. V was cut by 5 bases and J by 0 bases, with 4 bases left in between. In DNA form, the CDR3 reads TGTGCCAGCAGCCGTGTGAACACTGAAGCTTTCTTT. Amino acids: CASSRVNTEAFF.

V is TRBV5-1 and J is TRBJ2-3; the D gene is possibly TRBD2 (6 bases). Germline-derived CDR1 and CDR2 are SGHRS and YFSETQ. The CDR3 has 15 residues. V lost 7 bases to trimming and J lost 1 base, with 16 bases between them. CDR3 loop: CASALRGGGTDTQYF. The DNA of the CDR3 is TGCGCCAGCGCTCTAAGGGGAGGCGGCACAGATACGCAGTATTTT.

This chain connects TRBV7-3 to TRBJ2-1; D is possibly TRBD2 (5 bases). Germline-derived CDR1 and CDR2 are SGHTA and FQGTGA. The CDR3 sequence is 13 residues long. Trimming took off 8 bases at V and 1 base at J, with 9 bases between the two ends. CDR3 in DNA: TGTGCCAGCGCCAAGCGGTCCTACAATGAGCAGTTCTTC. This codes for CASAKRSYNEQFF.